One sample yielded the 18 T cell receptor beta chains listed below, sequenced in a study of blood T cell repertoires in COVID-19. Profiled with immunoSEQ multiplex PCR; TCRdb holds only in-frame clones, not every one. The top ten clones hold about 2.5% of a sample with 120,000 or so clones, approximately 79% of them seen once. Sequenced: peripheral blood. The receptor source for this set is a man aged 50-60 years with acute or convalescent COVID-19.

This chain links TRBV3-1 (or the pseudogene TRBV3-2) with TRBJ2-2; tentatively, D is TRBD2 (6 bases). Trimming shortened V by 1 base and J by 1 base, and 10 bases separated the two germline ends. Germline V CDR1 and CDR2: LGHDT, YNNKEL (reference sequence). The CDR3 consists of 16 residues. The CDR3 DNA reads as TGTGCCAGCAGCCAAGGACTAGTGGTGAACACCGGGGAGCTGTTTTTT. Translated, it gives CASSQGLVVNTGELFF.

This sequence joins TRBV9 and TRBJ2-1; a weak D match, TRBD1 (6 bases). The CDR3 runs to 13 residues. V lost 6 bases to trimming and J lost 9 bases, with 16 bases between them. The germline CDR1 and CDR2 sequences are SGDLS and YYNGEE. This CDR3 is CASTPSLRGEQFF. CDR3 coding DNA: TGTGCCAGCACCCCATCCCTCAGGGGTGAGCAGTTCTTC.

This clone was recorded once. CDR3 nucleotide sequence: TGTGCCAGCAGGCTCTGGGAGGGTAGCAATCAGCCCCAGCATTTT. This sequence encodes CASRLWEGSNQPQHF. The chain carries TRBV5-6 and TRBJ1-5; D gene ambiguous. Trimming took 5 bases from V and 0 from J, leaving 12 bases between them. From germline, CDR1 is SGHDT and CDR2 YYEEEE. This CDR3 region has 15 residues. The full variable domain, completed using reference TRBV5-6 and TRBJ1-5, is DAGVTQSPTHLIKTRGQQVTLRCSPKSGHDTVSWYQQALGQGPQFIFQYYEEEERQRGNFPDRFSGHQFPNYSSELNVNALLLGDSALYLCASRLWEGSNQPQHFGDGTRLSIL.

The table lists this clone with a few counts. Other DNA sequences within the sample encode an identical CDR3. The chain uses TRBV6-5 and TRBJ2-7, with 11 bases fitting TRBD1. CDR3 length equals 13 residues. Germline assignment: CDR1 MNHEY and CDR2 SVGAGI. The trim removed 6 bases at V and 6 bases at J, leaving 4 bases unmatched. CDR3 in amino acids: CASRRTGGPEQYF. In DNA, the CDR3 is TGTGCCAGCAGGAGGACAGGGGGCCCCGAGCAGTACTTC.

The chain uses TRBV5-6 and TRBJ1-6; the match to TRBD1 covers 7 bases. V was clipped by 4 bases and J by 6 bases; unmatched bases: 7. Looked up from germline, CDR1 is SGHDT and CDR2 is YYEEEE. This CDR3 is 15 amino acids long. In DNA form, the CDR3 reads TGTGCCAGCAGCCTCTCAGGGGGATCTAATTCACCCCTCCACTTT. Translation gives CASSLSGGSNSPLHF.

This clone was seen only once. The V gene is TRBV9, the J gene TRBJ1-1, with a tentative D call TRBD1 (6 bases). The germline V and J ends were trimmed by 0 bases and 2 bases, with 11 bases remaining between them. The CDR3 sequence is 15 residues long. Germline V gives CDR1 SGDLS, CDR2 YYNGEE. The CDR3 reads CASSVGGGGNTEAFF. The DNA of the CDR3 is TGTGCCAGCAGCGTAGGAGGGGGTGGAAACACTGAAGCTTTCTTT.

This rearrangement joins TRBV29-1 to TRBJ2-5; 14 bases are shared with TRBD2. Trimming took 5 bases from V and 3 from J; bases not matched to a gene: 5. The CDR3 is 15 residues long. Germline V gene sequence: CDR1 SQVTM, CDR2 ANQGSEA. The CDR3 here is CSVTGTSGRKETQYF. The CDR3 nucleotides read TGCAGCGTTACCGGGACTAGCGGGAGAAAAGAGACCCAGTACTTC.

This clone came up a few times. This rearrangement joins TRBV28 to TRBJ2-6; weak D call: TRBD2 (6 bases). CDR1 and CDR2 (germline): MDHEN, SYDVKM. CDR3 length: 16 amino acids. V lost 10 bases and J 2 bases, leaving 18 bases between the germline ends. The CDR3 loop is CATNIHRGTGANVLTF. The CDR3, as DNA: TGTGCCACTAATATCCATCGGGGGACTGGGGCCAACGTCCTGACTTTC.

This clone has just a few counts. This rearrangement joins TRBV6-1 to TRBJ1-2; 7 nucleotides align to TRBD1. The CDR3 is 15 residues long. V lost 0 bases to trimming and J lost 8 bases; unmatched junction nucleotides: 9. CDR1 is MNHNS and CDR2 is SASEGT in the germline V gene. Here the CDR3 reads CASSEAAAGTEGYTF. The DNA of the CDR3 is TGTGCCAGCAGTGAAGCGGCTGCCGGGACAGAAGGCTACACCTTC.

CDR3 sequence (DNA): TGTGCCAGCAGCCACGGCGGGAGGGCCTTGGACGAGCAGTACTTC. Protein sequence: CASSHGGRALDEQYF. The chain couples TRBV3-1 (or the pseudogene TRBV3-2) to TRBJ2-7; 9 bases fit TRBD2. Germline CDR1 and CDR2: LGHDT and YNNKEL (reference sequence). The trim removed 3 bases at V and 5 bases at J, leaving 8 bases unmatched. The CDR3 spans 15 residues.

This chain uses TRBV3-1 (or the pseudogene TRBV3-2) with TRBJ2-3; D not resolved. V was trimmed by 0 bases and J by 2 bases, leaving 9 bases between them. CDR3 length: 15 residues. Germline V gene lookup returns CDR1 LGHDT and CDR2 YNNKEL (reference sequence). CDR3: CASSQDTRVTDTQYF. CDR3 nucleotides: TGTGCCAGCAGCCAAGATACGAGAGTCACAGATACGCAGTATTTT.

The V gene is TRBV5-1, the J gene TRBJ1-3, with 7 nucleotides matching TRBD1. The trim removed 7 bases at V and 0 bases at J, leaving 7 bases unmatched. Germline V gene data show CDR1 as SGHRS and CDR2 as YFSETQ. The CDR3 contains 15 residues. CDR3 coding DNA: TGCGCCAGCCGCCAGACAGGGCTCTCTGGAAACACCATATATTTT. This codes for CASRQTGLSGNTIYF. Looking up the rest from reference TRBV5-1 and TRBJ1-3 gives the full variable domain: KAGVTQTPRYLIKTRGQQVTLSCSPISGHRSVSWYQQTPGQGLQFLFEYFSETQRNKGNFPGRFSGRQFSNSRSEMNVSTLELGDSALYLCASRQTGLSGNTIYFGEGSWLTVV.

The V gene is TRBV5-6, the J gene TRBJ1-1; D is unresolved. CDR3 length: 13 amino acids. V was cut by 4 bases and J by 3 bases, with 10 bases left in between. CDR1 and CDR2 from the germline V gene are SGHDT and YYEEEE. The CDR3: CASSPDSHTEAFF. DNA for the CDR3: TGTGCCAGCAGCCCTGACTCACACACTGAAGCTTTCTTT.

This clone was found a few times. This chain joins TRBV18 and TRBJ1-4; D ambiguous. Trimming stripped 1 base from V and 12 bases from J, with 15 bases between. Looked up from germline, CDR1 is KGHSH and CDR2 is LQKENI. The CDR3 covers 14 residues. In DNA form, the CDR3 reads TGTGCCAGCTCACCACGGAGCTCAGAGAGGGAACTGTTTTTT. This translates into CASSPRSSERELFF.

This chain uses TRBV9 with TRBJ2-3; TRBD2 aligns across 8 bases. The CDR3 is 15 residues long. Trimming at V came to 2 bases and at J to 4 bases, leaving 6 bases not matched to a gene. Germline CDR1 and CDR2: SGDLS and YYNGEE. Here the CDR3 DNA reads TGTGCCAGCAGCGTCAGGGGTAGCGGGGCAGATACGCAGTATTTT. Translating it yields CASSVRGSGADTQYF.

The rearrangement joins TRBV12-1 to TRBJ1-6. TRBV12-1 is a pseudogene segment. The CDR3 is 19 amino acids. The CDR3 region is CASSFSARPHRAGDPPLHF. The CDR3 DNA reads as TGTGCCAGCAGCTTTTCGGCCCGGCCCCACAGGGCGGGGGATCCACCCCTCCACTTT.

This sequence joins TRBV23-1 and TRBJ2-7; 10 nucleotides agree with TRBD2. TRBV23-1 qualifies as an ORF whose function is uncertain. V was clipped by 4 bases and J by 4 bases; unmatched bases: 1. This CDR3 contains 13 residues. The CDR3 loop reads CASSLSGGYEQYF. CDR3 nucleotides: TGCGCCAGCAGTCTTAGCGGGGGGTACGAGCAGTACTTC.

This chain uses TRBV2 with TRBJ2-7; tentative D call: TRBD1 (6 bases). CDR1 is SNHLY and CDR2 is FYNNEI in the germline V gene. The CDR3 contains 13 residues. Trimming removed 10 bases at V and 0 bases at J, with 13 bases between. CDR3 loop: CATYTGRSYEQYF. In nucleotides, the CDR3 is TGTGCCACCTATACAGGGCGCTCCTACGAGCAGTACTTC.